The 23 T cell receptor beta chains in this list originate from one sample, sequenced in a study of blood T cell repertoires in COVID-19. Profiling relied on immunoSEQ multiplex PCR, and the TCRdb table lists in-frame clones only, not all of them. The sample records just over 250,000 clones, roughly 86% being singletons. The sample consisted of peripheral blood. The receptors derive from a woman aged 50 to 60 with acute or convalescent COVID-19.

The J gene is TRBJ1-5, the V gene TRBV6-5; 12 positions agree with TRBD1. In germline, CDR1 is MNHEY, CDR2 SVGAGI. J gave up 4 bases and V 6 bases, and 4 bases lay outside the gene matches. The CDR3 sequence is 15 residues long. CDR3 protein: CASRQGQGANQPQHF. DNA for the CDR3: TGTGCCAGCAGACAGGGACAGGGGGCAAATCAGCCCCAGCATTTT.

The chain links TRBV7-3 to TRBJ2-7, with 12 bases aligning to TRBD2. This CDR3 is 15 amino acids long. CDR1 is SGHTA, CDR2 FQGTGA, per germline. After removal of 3 bases from V and 2 bases from J, the junction contained 2 bases not matched to a gene. The DNA of the CDR3 is TGTGCCAGCAGCTTCGGACTAGCGGGAACCTACGAGCAGTACTTC. As protein: CASSFGLAGTYEQYF.

This clone was observed a few times. The genes are TRBV18 and TRBJ2-3; possibly TRBD2 for D (6 bases). The CDR3 is 14 amino acids. The germline V gene encodes CDR1 KGHSH and CDR2 LQKENI. The V and J ends lost 3 bases and 2 bases respectively, with 9 bases between them. CDR3 DNA: TGTGCCAGCTCACCCGGACTAAACACAGATACGCAGTATTTT. It is translated as CASSPGLNTDTQYF.

This clone has only one observation. The V gene is TRBV28, the J gene TRBJ1-6, with TRBD1 matching 9 bases. With 4 bases clipped from V and 7 bases from J, the junction kept 8 bases outside the gene matches. This CDR3 contains 16 residues. Germline loops: CDR1 MDHEN, CDR2 SYDVKM. CDR3 nucleotide sequence: TGTGCCAGCAGTTCCCGACCGGGACAGGGAAATTCACCCCTCCACTTT. As protein: CASSSRPGQGNSPLHF. Supplemented by reference TRBV28 and TRBJ1-6, the full variable domain reads DVKVTQSSRYLVKRTGEKVFLECVQDMDHENMFWYRQDPGLGLRLIYFSYDVKMKEKGDIPEGYSVSREKKERFSLILESASTNQTSMYLCASSSRPGQGNSPLHFGNGTRLTVT.

The chain couples TRBV5-1 to TRBJ1-3, with D unresolved. V was cut by 4 bases and J by 0 bases, with 14 bases left in between. CDR3 length equals 16 residues. Germline CDR1 is SGHRS and CDR2 is YFSETQ. CDR3 loop: CASSPLTSSSGNTIYF. The CDR3 nucleotides are TGCGCCAGCAGCCCCCTAACCTCTAGCTCTGGAAACACCATATATTTT.

The chain couples TRBV27 to TRBJ2-1; the match to TRBD2 covers 7 bases. Germline loops: CDR1 MNHEY, CDR2 SMNVEV (reference sequence). Trimming at V came to 3 bases and at J to 6 bases, leaving 8 bases not matched to a gene. The CDR3 totals 15 residues. CDR3 bases: TGTGCCAGCAGTTTCGGGACGGGCGGGGGCAATGAGCAGTTCTTC. As protein: CASSFGTGGGNEQFF.

The J gene is TRBJ1-3, the V gene TRBV10-3; 9 bases map to TRBD1. The junction had 6 bases not matched to a gene; V was cut back by 11 bases and J by 4 bases. Germline V CDR1 and CDR2: ENHRY, SYGVKD. CDR3 length equals 13 residues. DNA of the CDR3: TGTGCCTCACAGGGGGCAGACGGAAACACCATATATTTT. Protein product: CASQGADGNTIYF.

The chain combines TRBV7-2 with TRBJ1-3; tentatively, D is TRBD1 (5 bases). Trimming took off 0 bases at V and 2 bases at J, with 11 bases between the two ends. The CDR3 has 16 residues. Germline CDR1 reads SGHTA; CDR2 reads FQGNSA. DNA of the CDR3: TGTGCCAGCAGCTTAGCCCCGCGGGGCGCTGGAAACACCATATATTTT. Translating it yields CASSLAPRGAGNTIYF.

Only a few counts were recorded for this clone. The V and J genes are TRBV5-1 and TRBJ1-1; 10 bases line up with TRBD1. The germline CDR1 and CDR2 sequences are SGHRS and YFSETQ. The CDR3 length is 17 residues. V lost 5 bases, J lost 2 bases, and 12 bases stayed unmatched. CDR3 in DNA: TGCGCCAGCAGTCCCGACAGGGGGCATCGGGATAACACTGAAGCTTTCTTT. Translating it yields CASSPDRGHRDNTEAFF.

V usage is TRBV28 and J usage is TRBJ1-6; no clear D. Germline lookup yields CDR1 MDHEN and CDR2 SYDVKM. The V gene lost 1 base and the J gene lost 9 bases, with 16 bases spanning the gap. The CDR3 is 16 amino acids. The DNA for the CDR3 is TGTGCCAGCAGTTTATTCACACGGACTCTTGGTTCACCCCTCCACTTT. Translating gives CASSLFTRTLGSPLHF.

The chain employs TRBV6-2 or TRBV6-3 and TRBJ1-1; maybe TRBD1 (5 bases). The germline V gene encodes CDR1 MNHEY and CDR2 SVGEGT. The V end lost 6 bases, the J end lost 5 bases, and 16 bases lay between the germline ends. The CDR3 spans 14 residues. CDR3 DNA: TGTGCCAGCAGCAGCGACGGGGGGAGGACTGAAGCTTTCTTT. It is translated as CASSSDGGRTEAFF.

The gene calls are TRBV29-1 and TRBJ2-2; D gene uncertain. This CDR3 comprises 13 residues. Trimming removed 3 bases at V and 2 bases at J, with 7 bases between. Germline V gene lookup returns CDR1 SQVTM and CDR2 ANQGSEA. CDR3 residues: CSVDYLNTGELFF. The CDR3 DNA reads as TGCAGCGTTGATTACTTAAACACCGGGGAGCTGTTTTTT.

V and J are TRBV6-2 or TRBV6-3 and TRBJ1-3, with TRBD1 matching 8 bases. Germline V gene sequence: CDR1 MNHEY, CDR2 SVGEGT. After removal of 6 bases from V and 4 bases from J, the junction contained 11 bases not matched to a gene. The CDR3 spans 16 residues. As DNA, the CDR3 is TGTGCCAGCAGCCCTGGACAGGGACGCTCCGGAAACACCATATATTTT. Residues: CASSPGQGRSGNTIYF.

The rearrangement uses TRBV7-8 and TRBJ2-1; 7 positions agree with TRBD2. From germline, CDR1 is SGHVS and CDR2 FQNEAQ. Germline trimming cut 6 bases from V and 6 bases from J; bases unmatched to any gene: 14. CDR3 size: 16 residues. The CDR3 loop reads CASRQLAGASSNEQFF. For the CDR3, the DNA is TGTGCCAGCAGGCAGCTCGCGGGAGCCTCAAGCAATGAGCAGTTCTTC. The complete variable domain, with remaining parts taken from reference TRBV7-8 and TRBJ2-1, reads GAGVSQSPRYKVAKRGQDVALRCDPISGHVSLFWYQQALGQGPEFLTYFQNEAQLDKSGLPSDRFFAERPEGSVSTLKIQRTQQEDSAVYLCASRQLAGASSNEQFFGPGTRLTVL.

The chain couples TRBV5-1 to TRBJ2-7; D is perhaps TRBD1 (6 bases). With 2 bases removed from V and 6 bases from J, the gap between germline ends came to 15 bases. CDR1 and CDR2 from the germline V gene are SGHRS and YFSETQ. The CDR3 is 14 residues long. The CDR3 region is CASSFRDMLGEQYF. The CDR3, as DNA: TGCGCCAGCAGCTTCCGGGACATGCTGGGCGAGCAGTACTTC.

The CDR3 region is CASSVVQNTGELFF. In nucleotides, the CDR3 is TGTGCCAGCAGCGTAGTACAGAACACCGGGGAGCTGTTTTTT. This chain joins TRBV9 and TRBJ2-2, with D unresolved. V dropped 0 bases and J dropped 1 base, with 4 bases sitting between them. CDR3 size: 14 residues. Per germline, CDR1 SGDLS and CDR2 YYNGEE.

This clone was seen a single time. V and J are TRBV28 and TRBJ2-1, with 9 nucleotides matching TRBD2. V lost 3 bases and J lost 7; bases outside the gene matches: 4. The CDR3 is made up of 14 amino acids. Germline V gene lookup returns CDR1 MDHEN and CDR2 SYDVKM. DNA of the CDR3: TGTGCCAGCAGTTTGGCGGGAGGGCGGAATGAGCAGTTCTTC. Protein product: CASSLAGGRNEQFF.

The chain uses TRBV24-1 and TRBJ2-5; 12 nucleotides match TRBD2. This CDR3 has 17 amino acids. CDR1 KGHDR and CDR2 SFDVKD come from the germline V gene. Trimming removed 3 bases from V and 2 bases from J; junction bases left unmatched: 6. The CDR3 coding sequence is TGTGCCACCAGTGATAAAACGACTAGCGGGGGTCAAGAGACCCAGTACTTC. This encodes CATSDKTTSGGQETQYF.

This rearrangement joins TRBV24-1 to TRBJ2-3, with unresolved D. The germline gives CDR1 KGHDR, CDR2 SFDVKD. This CDR3 comprises 12 residues. V dropped 7 bases and J dropped 2 bases, with 6 bases sitting between them. The CDR3 DNA follows: TGTGCCACCAGGGCCGCCACAGATACGCAGTATTTT. Amino acids: CATRAATDTQYF.

The chain employs TRBV6-2 or TRBV6-3 and TRBJ2-7; TRBD1 matches 8 bases. Per germline, CDR1 MNHEY and CDR2 SVGEGT. The ends lost 5 bases at V and 5 bases at J; junction bases unmatched: 11. The CDR3 runs 15 residues. CDR3 protein: CASSLPGQGLDEQYF. Written as DNA, the CDR3 is TGTGCCAGCAGTCTGCCTGGACAGGGTTTAGACGAGCAGTACTTC.

The chain employs TRBV2 and TRBJ2-1, with D possibly matching TRBD1 (5 bases). Per the germline V gene, CDR1 is SNHLY and CDR2 is FYNNEI. V shed 3 bases and J shed 6 bases, with 6 bases lying between them. The CDR3 length is 12 residues. CDR3 sequence reads: CASSDDSNEQFF. As DNA, the CDR3 is TGTGCCAGCAGTGACGACAGCAATGAGCAGTTCTTC.

This chain uses TRBV7-3 with TRBJ2-2; TRBD2 agrees at 7 bases. The CDR3 runs to 16 residues. Trimming removed 5 bases from V and 4 bases from J; junction bases left unmatched: 10. Germline assignment: CDR1 SGHTA and CDR2 FQGTGA. The CDR3 reads CASSQEGRGSTGELFF. The CDR3, as DNA: TGTGCCAGCAGCCAAGAGGGGAGGGGTTCCACCGGGGAGCTGTTTTTT.

The chain joins TRBV6-2 or TRBV6-3 to TRBJ2-3, with TRBD2 matching 8 bases. Trimming took 5 bases from V and 5 from J; bases not matched to a gene: 12. The germline gives CDR1 MNHEY, CDR2 SVGEGT. The CDR3 sequence is 16 residues long. The CDR3 is CASSPLGSGIEDTQYF. CDR3 bases: TGTGCCAGCAGTCCCCTCGGTAGCGGGATTGAAGATACGCAGTATTTT.